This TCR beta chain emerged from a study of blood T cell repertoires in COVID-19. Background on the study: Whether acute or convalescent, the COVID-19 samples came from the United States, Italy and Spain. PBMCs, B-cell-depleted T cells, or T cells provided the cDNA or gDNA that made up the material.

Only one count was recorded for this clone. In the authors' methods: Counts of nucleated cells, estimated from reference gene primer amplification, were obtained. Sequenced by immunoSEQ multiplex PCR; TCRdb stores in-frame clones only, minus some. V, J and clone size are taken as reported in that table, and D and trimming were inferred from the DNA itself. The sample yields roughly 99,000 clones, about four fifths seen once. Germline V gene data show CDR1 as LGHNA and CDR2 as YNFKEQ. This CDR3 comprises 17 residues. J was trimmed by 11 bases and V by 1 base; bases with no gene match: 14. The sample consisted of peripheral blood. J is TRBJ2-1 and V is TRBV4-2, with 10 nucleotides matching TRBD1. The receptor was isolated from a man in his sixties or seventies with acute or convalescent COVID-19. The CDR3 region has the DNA TGTGCCAGCAGCCAAGCAGAAACCGGGACAGGGGTTCCCCAGCAGTTCTTC. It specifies CASSQAETGTGVPQQFF.